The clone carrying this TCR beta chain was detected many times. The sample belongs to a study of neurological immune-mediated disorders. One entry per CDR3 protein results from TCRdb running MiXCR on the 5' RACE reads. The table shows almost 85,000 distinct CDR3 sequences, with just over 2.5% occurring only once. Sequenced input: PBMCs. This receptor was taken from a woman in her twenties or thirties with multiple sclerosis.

CDR3 DNA: TGCGCCAGCAGCTTGAACGAGCAGGGAGACTATGGCTACACCTTC. Its protein is CASSLNEQGDYGYTF. The chain combines TRBV5-1 with TRBJ1-2, with a weak D call TRBD1 (5 bases). Germline V gene data show CDR1 as SGHRS and CDR2 as YFSETQ. Trimming cost V 1 base and J 3 bases, with 13 bases left between them. CDR3 length: 15 residues. Supplemented by reference TRBV5-1 and TRBJ1-2, the full variable domain reads KAGVTQTPRYLIKTRGQQVTLSCSPISGHRSVSWYQQTPGQGLQFLFEYFSETQRNKGNFPGRFSGRQFSNSRSEMNVSTLELGDSALYLCASSLNEQGDYGYTFGSGTRLTVV.